The text below deals with one T cell receptor (beta chain). Its antigen is as yet unknown. The data were taken from a study of cytomegalovirus exposure and HLA in healthy donors. Study context: Per a later analysis, the roughly 640 first-cohort and 120 validation repertoires shared one platform. Study-wide points: The finding came from a later analysis; first-cohort TCR clusters tended to co-occur in the 110 or so validation repertoires. According to the study, roughly 160 TCR beta chains were cytomegalovirus-associated.

CDR1 is MRHNA, CDR2 SNTAGT, per germline. This CDR3 region has 14 residues. Trimming left V 0 bases short and J 4 bases short, with 9 bases between. Libraries were prepared by immunoSEQ multiplex PCR; TCRdb keeps only in-frame clonotypes and omits some of them. The sample records around 250,000 clones, 80% to 95% being singletons. This chain links TRBV6-4 with TRBJ1-1, with D possibly being TRBD1 (5 bases). This sequence originates from a woman between 25 and 40 years old in good health and CMV-seronegative. Input material: PBMCs. The CDR3 region is CASSDSGVSTEAFF. The CDR3 DNA reads TGTGCCAGCAGTGACTCGGGGGTTAGCACTGAAGCTTTCTTT.